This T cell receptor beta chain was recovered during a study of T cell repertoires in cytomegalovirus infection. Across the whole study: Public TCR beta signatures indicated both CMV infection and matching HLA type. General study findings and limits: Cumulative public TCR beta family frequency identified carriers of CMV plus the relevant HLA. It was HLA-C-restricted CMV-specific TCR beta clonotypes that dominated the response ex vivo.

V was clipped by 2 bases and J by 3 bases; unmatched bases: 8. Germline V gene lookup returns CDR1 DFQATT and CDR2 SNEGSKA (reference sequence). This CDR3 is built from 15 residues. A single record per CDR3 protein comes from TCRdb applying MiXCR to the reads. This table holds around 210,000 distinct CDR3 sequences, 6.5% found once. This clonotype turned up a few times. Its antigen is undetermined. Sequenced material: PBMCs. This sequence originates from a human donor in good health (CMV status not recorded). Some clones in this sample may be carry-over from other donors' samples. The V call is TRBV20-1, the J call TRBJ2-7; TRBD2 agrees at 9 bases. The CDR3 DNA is TGCAGTGCTAGACTAGCGGGGCGATCGAACTACGAGCAGTACTTC. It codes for CSARLAGRSNYEQYF.